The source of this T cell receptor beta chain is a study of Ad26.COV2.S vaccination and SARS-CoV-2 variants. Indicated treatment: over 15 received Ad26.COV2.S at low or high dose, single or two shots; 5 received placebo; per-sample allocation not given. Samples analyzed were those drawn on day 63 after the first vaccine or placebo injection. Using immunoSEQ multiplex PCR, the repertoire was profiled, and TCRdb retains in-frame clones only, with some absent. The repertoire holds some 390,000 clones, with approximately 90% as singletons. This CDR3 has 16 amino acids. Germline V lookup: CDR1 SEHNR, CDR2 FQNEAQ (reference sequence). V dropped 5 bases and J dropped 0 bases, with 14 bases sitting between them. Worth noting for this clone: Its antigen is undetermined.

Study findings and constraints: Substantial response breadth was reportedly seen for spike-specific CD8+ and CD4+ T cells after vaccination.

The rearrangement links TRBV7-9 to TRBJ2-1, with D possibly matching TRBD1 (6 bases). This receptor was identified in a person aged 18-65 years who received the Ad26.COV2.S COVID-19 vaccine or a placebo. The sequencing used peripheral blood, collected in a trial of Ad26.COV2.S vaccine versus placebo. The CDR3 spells CASSTNRDNSYNEQFF. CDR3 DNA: TGTGCCAGCAGCACCAACCGGGACAACTCCTACAATGAGCAGTTCTTC.